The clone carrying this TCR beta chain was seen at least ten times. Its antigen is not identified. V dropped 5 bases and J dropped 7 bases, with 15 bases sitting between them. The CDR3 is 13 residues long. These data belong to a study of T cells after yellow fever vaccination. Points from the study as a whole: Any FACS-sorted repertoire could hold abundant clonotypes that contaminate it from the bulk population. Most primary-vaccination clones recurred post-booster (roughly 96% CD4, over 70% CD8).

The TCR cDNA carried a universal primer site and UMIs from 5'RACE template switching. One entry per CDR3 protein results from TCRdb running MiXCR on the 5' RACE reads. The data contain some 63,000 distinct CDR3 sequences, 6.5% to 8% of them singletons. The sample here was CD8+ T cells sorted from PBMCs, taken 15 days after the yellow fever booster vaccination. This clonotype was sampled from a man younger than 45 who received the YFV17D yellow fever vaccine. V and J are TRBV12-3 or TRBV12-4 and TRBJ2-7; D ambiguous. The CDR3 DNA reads TGTGCCAGCAGTCCGGACGTATATGGGGAGCAGTACTTC. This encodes CASSPDVYGEQYF.